Listed below are T cell receptor beta chains from one sample, sequenced in a study of T cell repertoires in cytomegalovirus infection. TCRdb independently ran MiXCR on the reads; one entry per CDR3 protein. This sample has around 130,000 distinct CDR3 sequences, with approximately 9.2% found just once. The specimen was PBMCs. All receptors derive from a human donor in good health (CMV status not recorded). Some clones in this sample may be carry-over from other donors' samples. Both conserved end residues are part of each CDR3. A D gene is named only where the DNA matches it firmly. Clone size is not always given. Where it is, it says once, few, many or a class for expanded clones.

TRBV7-2,many,TRBJ2-1,TRBD2,CASSPQGSGGVSSNEQFF,TGTGCCAGCAGCCCCCAAGGTAGCGGGGGGGTTTCTAGCAATGAGCAGTTCTTC
TRBV7-9,many,TRBJ2-1,.,CASSLAHGYNEQFF,TGTGCCAGCAGCTTAGCGCACGGCTACAATGAGCAGTTCTTC
TRBV10-3,many,TRBJ2-5,TRBD2,CAISPGGASQETQYF,TGTGCCATCAGCCCGGGGGGGGCTTCGCAAGAGACCCAGTACTTC
TRBV7-6,.,TRBJ2-5,.,CASSESALQLQETQYF,TGTGCCAGCAGCGAATCGGCCCTTCAGCTTCAAGAGACCCAGTACTTC
TRBV14,.,TRBJ2-7,.,CASSQLYSYEQYF,TGTGCCAGCAGCCAACTTTACTCCTACGAGCAGTACTTC
TRBV19,once,TRBJ2-1,TRBD1,CPSSQGAYNEQFF,TGTCCCAGTAGTCAGGGGGCCTACAATGAGCAGTTCTTC
TRBV10-3,many,TRBJ2-5,TRBD1,CAISGTGTAMETQYF,TGTGCCATCAGTGGGACCGGGACAGCGATGGAGACCCAGTACTTC
TRBV15,many,TRBJ1-4,.,CATSRRATNEKLFF,TGTGCCACCAGCAGACGCGCAACTAATGAAAAACTGTTTTTT
TRBV7-9,many,TRBJ2-1,TRBD1,CASSPPDRGYRSYNEQFF,TGTGCCAGCAGCCCGCCGGACAGGGGGTATCGCTCCTACAATGAGCAGTTCTTC
TRBV20-1,.,TRBJ1-1,.,CSARDPAGSAIEAFF,TGCAGTGCTAGAGATCCGGCAGGGAGCGCGATTGAAGCTTTCTTT
TRBV5-1,many,TRBJ2-1,.,CASSLEQGSNEQFF,TGCGCCAGCAGCTTGGAACAGGGCTCCAATGAGCAGTTCTTC
TRBV7-2,many,TRBJ2-1,.,CASSLPSGGPSEQFF,TGTGCCAGCAGCTTACCCTCCGGGGGGCCGAGTGAGCAGTTCTTC
TRBV7-2,medium-sized,TRBJ2-3,.,CASSLVAGFTDTQYF,TGTGCCAGCAGCTTAGTGGCAGGGTTCACAGATACGCAGTATTTT